The 22 T cell receptor beta chains presented below share a single source sample, sequenced in a study of blood T cell repertoires in COVID-19. Method: immunoSEQ multiplex PCR; TCRdb's copy keeps in-frame clones and lacks some. The table lists 56,000 or so clones, approximately 85% of them singletons. Sequenced sample: peripheral blood. Source of these receptors: a human donor in a cohort sampled during active COVID-19.

This clone was counted a single time. J is TRBJ1-1 and V is TRBV18; the match to TRBD1 covers 7 bases. The ends lost 3 bases at V and 6 bases at J; junction bases unmatched: 13. CDR1 and CDR2 from the germline V gene are KGHSH and LQKENI. The CDR3 is 16 residues long. CDR3 in amino acids: CASSPGSKQGSAEAFF. As DNA, the CDR3 is TGTGCCAGCTCACCTGGGTCCAAACAGGGGAGCGCTGAAGCTTTCTTT.

A note on this clone: One end of the junction fails to match germline, which may point to a read error. This chain connects TRBV19 to TRBJ1-2, with 7 bases fitting TRBD1. The CDR3 extends over 13 amino acids. Germline V gives CDR1 LNHDA, CDR2 SQIVND (reference sequence). CDR3 loop: CASRIGGDYGYTF. CDR3 coding DNA: TGTGCCAGTAGGATAGGGGGCGACTATGGCTACACCTTC.

The V gene is TRBV28, the J gene TRBJ1-3; no clear D gene. The CDR3 extends over 15 amino acids. Trimming shortened V by 5 bases and J by 0 bases, and 11 bases separated the two germline ends. Germline-derived CDR1 and CDR2 are MDHEN and SYDVKM. As DNA, the CDR3 is TGTGCCAGCAGTCCACAGCTAAGCTCTGGAAACACCATATATTTT. It specifies CASSPQLSSGNTIYF.

This sequence joins TRBV5-1 and TRBJ2-2; 9 bases agree with TRBD2. The CDR3 extends over 18 amino acids. V lost 0 bases and J lost 5; bases outside the gene matches: 11. The germline V gene has CDR1 SGHRS and CDR2 YFSETQ. Here the CDR3 DNA reads TGCGCCAGCAGCTTGGCCAGGGCTAGCGGGACAAGGACCGGGGAGCTGTTTTTT. The encoded protein is CASSLARASGTRTGELFF. Full variable domain (missing parts from reference TRBV5-1 and TRBJ2-2): KAGVTQTPRYLIKTRGQQVTLSCSPISGHRSVSWYQQTPGQGLQFLFEYFSETQRNKGNFPGRFSGRQFSNSRSEMNVSTLELGDSALYLCASSLARASGTRTGELFFGEGSRLTVL.

The V and J genes are TRBV9 and TRBJ2-7; TRBD2 might be the D (5 bases). V lost 3 bases and J lost 4, with 11 bases in between. Looked up from germline, CDR1 is SGDLS and CDR2 is YYNGEE. There are 13 residues in the CDR3. Here the CDR3 reads CASSALLGYEQYF. DNA for the CDR3: TGTGCCAGCAGCGCGCTACTAGGGTACGAGCAGTACTTC.

This chain links TRBV5-1 with TRBJ2-3, with 14 bases fitting TRBD2. The CDR3 is 17 amino acids. The junction had 8 bases not matched to a gene; V was cut back by 4 bases and J by 4 bases. Germline V gene data show CDR1 as SGHRS and CDR2 as YFSETQ. Written as DNA, the CDR3 is TGCGCCAGCAGCCGTGGGACTAGCGGGAGTATGTCAGATACGCAGTATTTT. Translation gives CASSRGTSGSMSDTQYF.

The chain links TRBV18 to TRBJ2-5; TRBD1 is a possible D gene (6 bases). V was trimmed by 4 bases and J by 4 bases, leaving 19 bases between them. The V gene's germline CDR1 is KGHSH and CDR2 LQKENI. The CDR3 length is 16 residues. CDR3: CASSRNHPEQGETQYF. The CDR3 region has the DNA TGTGCCAGCTCACGAAACCATCCGGAACAGGGAGAGACCCAGTACTTC.

The J gene is TRBJ2-7, the V gene TRBV7-2, with 9 bases aligning to TRBD2. V was pared by 2 bases and J by 7 bases, with 6 bases of the junction left unmatched. The CDR3 spans 14 residues. Germline CDR1 and CDR2: SGHTA and FQGNSA. The CDR3 bases are TGTGCCAGCAGCTTAAATAGCGGGAGTGGAGAGCAGTACTTC. It yields the protein CASSLNSGSGEQYF.

This clone was seen once. As DNA, the CDR3 is TGCGCCAGCAGCTTGGAGGCTAGCGGACTATACAATGAGCAGTTCTTC. This gives the protein CASSLEASGLYNEQFF. V is TRBV5-1 and J is TRBJ2-1; 7 nucleotides match TRBD2. The CDR3 covers 16 residues. The germline CDR1 and CDR2 sequences are SGHRS and YFSETQ. The J segment lost 4 bases and the V segment lost 0 bases, leaving 7 bases of the junction unmatched.

The chain employs TRBV27 and TRBJ2-3, with D unclear. V lost 5 bases and J 0 bases, leaving 3 bases between the germline ends. Germline CDR1 is MNHEY and CDR2 is SMNVEV (reference sequence). This CDR3 is built from 12 residues. The DNA of the CDR3 is TGTGCCAGCAGTCCAAGCACAGATACGCAGTATTTT. Amino acid sequence: CASSPSTDTQYF.

The genes are TRBV11-3 and TRBJ2-2, with 10 bases aligning to TRBD1. The CDR3 covers 15 residues. The V gene end was trimmed by 3 bases and the J gene end by 6 bases; junction bases not matched to a gene: 4. Germline CDR1 reads SGHNT; CDR2 reads YENEEA. The CDR3 sequence is CASSLGQGFAGELFF. As DNA, the CDR3 is TGTGCCAGCAGCTTGGGACAGGGGTTCGCCGGGGAGCTGTTTTTT.

The DNA of the CDR3 is TGCGCCAGCAGCTTGGTTCCGGGGGAGCTGTTTTTT. Translated: CASSLVPGELFF. The V call is TRBV5-1, the J call TRBJ2-2; no reliable D call. V lost 0 bases and J lost 8, with 5 bases in between. CDR3 size: 12 residues. Germline V gives CDR1 SGHRS, CDR2 YFSETQ.

This clone was found many times. Here the CDR3 DNA reads TGTGCCAGCAGTCTTGAGACAGGATCCTACGAGCAGTACTTC. Encoded protein: CASSLETGSYEQYF. The chain recombines TRBV25-1 with TRBJ2-7; perhaps TRBD1 as D (6 bases). V shed 5 bases and J shed 1 base, with 12 bases lying between them. Germline assignment: CDR1 MGHDK and CDR2 SYGVNS. The length of the CDR3 is 14 residues.

V usage is TRBV6-5 and J usage is TRBJ2-7; maybe TRBD2 (6 bases). Germline assignment: CDR1 MNHEY and CDR2 SVGAGI. With 6 bases removed from V and 3 bases from J, the gap between germline ends came to 12 bases. This CDR3 comprises 13 residues. The CDR3 sequence is CASSSGTYYEQYF. CDR3 bases: TGTGCCAGCAGCTCCGGGACTTACTACGAGCAGTACTTC.

V usage is TRBV5-4 and J usage is TRBJ2-1; 8 bases map to TRBD2. CDR1 is SGHNT and CDR2 is YYREEE in the germline V gene (reference sequence). The CDR3 totals 14 residues. The V segment lost 2 bases and the J segment 5 bases; nucleotides outside the gene matches: 3. CDR3 loop: CASSLAGEHNEQFF. Here the CDR3 DNA reads TGTGCCAGCAGCTTAGCGGGAGAACACAATGAGCAGTTCTTC.

The chain recombines TRBV7-2 with TRBJ1-6, with D tentatively TRBD1 (6 bases). The V gene's germline CDR1 is SGHTA and CDR2 FQGNSA. V was clipped by 0 bases and J by 9 bases, with 12 bases between them. This CDR3 is 15 amino acids long. The DNA of the CDR3 is TGTGCCAGCAGCTTAGCCGGGACAAGGAGTTCACCCCTCCACTTT. This gives the protein CASSLAGTRSSPLHF.

This rearrangement joins TRBV7-2 to TRBJ1-5, with TRBD1 identical over 8 bases. The CDR3 is 16 amino acids. V shed 5 bases, J shed 1 base, and the junction held 7 bases outside the gene matches. CDR1 is SGHTA, CDR2 FQGNSA, per germline. The CDR3 DNA reads TGTGCCAGCAGCCCTACAGGGGGGATGAGCAATCAGCCCCAGCATTTT. This translates into CASSPTGGMSNQPQHF.

The chain carries TRBV2 and TRBJ1-5; D call uncertain. Trimming took off 4 bases at V and 3 bases at J, with 13 bases between the two ends. From germline, CDR1 is SNHLY and CDR2 FYNNEI. This CDR3 region has 15 residues. The CDR3 reads CASSVDSGPNQPQHF. The CDR3, as DNA: TGTGCCAGCAGTGTGGACTCAGGACCCAATCAGCCCCAGCATTTT.

The J gene is TRBJ2-7, the V gene TRBV27; D is ambiguous. The CDR3 runs 15 residues. V was pared by 1 base and J by 3 bases, with 13 bases between. The germline gives CDR1 MNHEY, CDR2 SMNVEV (reference sequence). The CDR3 region has the DNA TGTGCCAGCAGTTTATTCCCCCGGGTGGGCTACGAGCAGTACTTC. Its protein is CASSLFPRVGYEQYF.

Turning to this clone: Given a much more abundant clone one base away, this may be a read error. The J gene is TRBJ2-1, the V gene TRBV4-1; 8 bases fit TRBD2. The CDR3 sequence is 15 residues long. Germline CDR1 reads MGHRA; CDR2 reads YSYEKL. Trimming took 4 bases from V and 0 from J; bases not matched to a gene: 2. The CDR3 DNA sequence: TGCGCCAGCAGCCGAAGCGGGAGCTCCTACAATGAGCAGTTCTTC. Translated, it gives CASSRSGSSYNEQFF.

This chain joins TRBV29-1 and TRBJ2-3, with TRBD2 matching over 11 bases. Germline V gives CDR1 SQVTM, CDR2 ANQGSEA. V lost 4 bases to trimming and J lost 2 bases; unmatched junction nucleotides: 29. CDR3 length: 23 residues. The CDR3 DNA reads TGCAGCGTTGCCGGGAAGGGGGGGAGTCGATCTAGCGGGAGGCCGGCCCACACAGATACGCAGTATTTT. Translated: CSVAGKGGSRSSGRPAHTDTQYF.

J is TRBJ2-7 and V is TRBV28; 13 bases agree with TRBD2. V shed 6 bases and J 6 bases; nucleotides not matched to a gene: 8. This CDR3 is built from 15 residues. Germline V CDR1 and CDR2: MDHEN, SYDVKM. This CDR3 reads CASRLGLAGVGEQYF. For the CDR3, the DNA is TGTGCCAGCAGACTTGGACTAGCGGGAGTCGGCGAGCAGTACTTC.